The 25 T cell receptor beta chains given below trace back to one sample, sequenced in a study of blood T cell repertoires in COVID-19. This table comes from immunoSEQ multiplex PCR, and its TCRdb copy is limited to in-frame clones, with some not included. The table has 97,000 or so clones, about nine tenths seen once. The sample consisted of peripheral blood. These receptors were collected from a middle-aged man with acute or convalescent COVID-19.

This sequence joins TRBV28 and TRBJ1-1, with TRBD1 matching over 12 bases. The CDR3 runs 15 residues. The ends lost 10 bases at V and 5 bases at J; junction bases unmatched: 11. The V gene's germline CDR1 is MDHEN and CDR2 SYDVKM. CDR3 sequence reads: CAIRRDRGLLTEAFF. In nucleotides, the CDR3 is TGTGCCATACGCCGGGACAGGGGGCTTTTGACTGAAGCTTTCTTT. The full variable domain, completed using reference TRBV28 and TRBJ1-1, is DVKVTQSSRYLVKRTGEKVFLECVQDMDHENMFWYRQDPGLGLRLIYFSYDVKMKEKGDIPEGYSVSREKKERFSLILESASTNQTSMYLCAIRRDRGLLTEAFFGQGTRLTVV.

The chain has TRBV6-5 and TRBJ2-2, with 7 bases lining up with TRBD1. Germline values: CDR1 MNHEY, CDR2 SVGAGI. This CDR3 has 15 residues. V was clipped by 5 bases and J by 7 bases; unmatched bases: 10. The CDR3 region has the DNA TGTGCCAGCAGTACGACAGGGCAGTTCATCGGGGAGCTGTTTTTT. Protein sequence: CASSTTGQFIGELFF.

The chain recombines TRBV6-5 with TRBJ2-4, with 8 bases matching TRBD1. With 5 bases clipped from V and 2 bases from J, the junction kept 5 bases outside the gene matches. The CDR3 spans 15 residues. CDR1 MNHEY and CDR2 SVGAGI come from the germline V gene. The CDR3 DNA follows: TGTGCCAGCAGTCTGACAGGGGAACCCAAAAACATTCAGTACTTC. This encodes CASSLTGEPKNIQYF.

The genes are TRBV4-2 and TRBJ2-1, with D possibly matching TRBD2 (6 bases). The CDR3 totals 15 residues. Trimming took off 0 bases at V and 2 bases at J, with 8 bases between the two ends. The germline CDR1 and CDR2 sequences are LGHNA and YNFKEQ. The CDR3 DNA sequence: TGTGCCAGCAGCCAAGAGGTAGCGGCCTACAATGAGCAGTTCTTC. Translating it yields CASSQEVAAYNEQFF.

This sequence joins TRBV25-1 and TRBJ2-2; D call uncertain. Germline V gives CDR1 MGHDK, CDR2 SYGVNS. There are 16 residues in the CDR3. Trimming took 3 bases from V and 0 from J, leaving 11 bases between them. The CDR3 loop reads CASSDLSETNTGELFF. The CDR3 region has the DNA TGTGCCAGCAGTGACCTCTCCGAGACGAACACCGGGGAGCTGTTTTTT.

This clone appeared once. As DNA, the CDR3 is TGTGCCAGCAGCACCCCGACAGGTATCAATGAGCAGTTCTTC. It specifies CASSTPTGINEQFF. The genes are TRBV5-4 and TRBJ2-1; perhaps TRBD1 as D (6 bases). V was clipped by 4 bases and J by 6 bases, with 14 bases between them. The CDR3 runs to 14 residues. CDR1 is SGHNT and CDR2 is YYREEE in the germline V gene (reference sequence).

The CDR3 is CASSSGGAYYGYTF. As DNA, the CDR3 is TGTGCCAGCAGCTCTGGAGGGGCCTACTATGGCTACACCTTC. The rearrangement links TRBV6-2 or TRBV6-3 to TRBJ1-2; a weak D match, TRBD1 (5 bases). Germline V CDR1 and CDR2: MNHEY, SVGEGT. This CDR3 comprises 14 residues. V was clipped by 6 bases and J by 3 bases, with 14 bases between them.

This sequence joins TRBV19 and TRBJ2-3; unclear D gene. V lost 6 bases, J lost 4 bases, and 5 bases lay in between. The CDR3 is 11 amino acids. Germline V gene lookup returns CDR1 LNHDA and CDR2 SQIVND (reference sequence). This CDR3 is CASRAADTQYF. The CDR3, as DNA: TGTGCCAGTAGGGCGGCAGATACGCAGTATTTT. Full variable domain (outside the CDR3, taken from reference TRBV19 and TRBJ2-3): DGGITQSPKYLFRKEGQNVTLSCEQNLNHDAMYWYRQDPGQGLRLIYYSQIVNDFQKGDIAEGYSVSREKKESFPLTVTSAQKNPTAFYLCASRAADTQYFGPGTRLTVL.

This chain joins TRBV7-8 and TRBJ2-7, with TRBD2 matching over 8 bases. The CDR3 runs 13 residues. V dropped 1 base and J dropped 10; count of bases not matched to a gene: 6. The germline V gene has CDR1 SGHVS and CDR2 FQNEAQ. CDR3 DNA sequence: TGTGCCAGCAGCTTAGAGGGGATAGCGGGACAGTACTTC. The encoded protein is CASSLEGIAGQYF.

The rearrangement uses TRBV18 and TRBJ1-2, with TRBD1 matching over 10 bases. Germline CDR1 and CDR2: KGHSH and LQKENI. The V gene end was trimmed by 5 bases and the J gene end by 8 bases; junction bases not matched to a gene: 14. The CDR3 consists of 16 residues. CDR3 DNA sequence: TGTGCCAGCTCAACGGCTAGACAGGGGGCAGATCGGGGCTACACCTTC. This encodes CASSTARQGADRGYTF.

This sequence joins TRBV21-1 and TRBJ2-7; whether TRBD2, the table's D call, matches the DNA was not checked. TRBV21-1 is a pseudogene. The CDR3 spans 21 residues. This CDR3 is CASSKGRGDPASGRPFSEQYF. CDR3 in DNA: TGTGCCAGCAGCAAGGGGCGGGGCGACCCGGCTAGCGGGAGGCCTTTTTCCGAGCAGTACTTC.

This sequence joins TRBV12-3 or TRBV12-4 and TRBJ1-3; TRBD1 might be the D (6 bases). The CDR3 loop spans 13 amino acids. V was shortened by 6 bases and J by 11 bases, with 17 bases between the two germline ends. The CDR3 sequence is CASRPRDTTSIYF. DNA of the CDR3: TGTGCCAGCAGGCCCCGGGACACCACCTCCATATATTTT.

V and J are TRBV30 and TRBJ1-6; D is ambiguous. V gave up 2 bases and J gave up 7 bases, with 12 bases separating them. CDR3 length equals 14 residues. In germline, CDR1 is GTSNPN, CDR2 SVGIG (reference sequence). The CDR3 spells CAWSSGSENSPLHF. The CDR3, as DNA: TGTGCCTGGAGTTCCGGTAGTGAAAATTCACCCCTCCACTTT.

This chain joins TRBV30 and TRBJ1-4, with unresolved D. V was pared by 0 bases and J by 5 bases, with 16 bases between. The germline gives CDR1 GTSNPN, CDR2 SVGIG (reference sequence). This CDR3 contains 16 residues. In nucleotides, the CDR3 is TGTGCCTGGAGTGTAACTGGTGTAGCGGGGAATGAAAAACTGTTTTTT. Encoded protein: CAWSVTGVAGNEKLFF. The variable domain in full, with the rest retrieved from reference TRBV30 and TRBJ1-4, is SQTIHQWPATLVQPVGSPLSLECTVEGTSNPNLYWYRQAAGRGLQLLFYSVGIGQISSEVPQNLSASRPQDRQFILSSKKLLLSDSGFYLCAWSVTGVAGNEKLFFGSGTQLSVL.

The chain is built from TRBV7-9 and TRBJ1-6, with TRBD1 identical over 9 bases. The germline V gene encodes CDR1 SEHNR and CDR2 FQNEAQ (reference sequence). The CDR3 runs to 16 residues. V shed 5 bases, J shed 10 bases, and the junction held 12 bases outside the gene matches. CDR3 coding DNA: TGTGCCAGCAGCGTAAACAGGGGGCTTGGGGAGTCACCCCTCCACTTT. It encodes CASSVNRGLGESPLHF.

The chain is built from TRBV19 and TRBJ1-5, with a tentative D call TRBD1 (6 bases). CDR1 is LNHDA and CDR2 is SQIVND in the germline V gene (reference sequence). CDR3 length equals 16 residues. V was trimmed by 2 bases and J by 0 bases, leaving 11 bases between them. The CDR3 is CASSIISGVSNQPQHF. DNA for the CDR3: TGTGCCAGTAGTATAATCTCAGGGGTTAGCAATCAGCCCCAGCATTTT.

This chain uses TRBV5-4 with TRBJ2-1, with D possibly matching TRBD2 (5 bases). V lost 3 bases and J lost 8, with 15 bases in between. The CDR3 is 14 residues long. Germline assignment: CDR1 SGHNT and CDR2 YYREEE (reference sequence). The CDR3 loop is CASSSPTRFDEQFF. CDR3 nucleotides: TGTGCCAGCAGCTCTCCCACTAGGTTCGATGAGCAGTTCTTC.

The chain couples TRBV15 to TRBJ2-1; 7 nucleotides match TRBD1. CDR1 and CDR2 from the germline V gene are LNHNV and YYDKDF (reference sequence). The junction had 10 bases not matched to a gene; V was cut back by 4 bases and J by 10 bases. The CDR3 is made up of 14 amino acids. The DNA of the CDR3 is TGTGCCACCAGCAAAATTACAGGGGAGAGAGAGCAGTTCTTC. This sequence encodes CATSKITGEREQFF.

The chain combines TRBV3-1 (or the pseudogene TRBV3-2) with TRBJ1-4; D is undetermined. CDR1 is LGHDT and CDR2 is YNNKEL in the germline V gene (reference sequence). V gave up 6 bases and J gave up 7 bases, with 15 bases separating them. CDR3 length equals 14 residues. This CDR3 reads CASRHQPSGEKLFF. CDR3 DNA sequence: TGTGCCAGCAGACACCAGCCCTCAGGTGAAAAACTGTTTTTT.

The gene calls are TRBV7-9 and TRBJ2-3, with 12 bases fitting TRBD2. Per germline, CDR1 SEHNR and CDR2 FQNEAQ (reference sequence). With V trimmed by 3 bases and J by 3 bases, 1 base remained unmatched. The CDR3 runs to 15 residues. CDR3 DNA sequence: TGTGCCAGCAGCTTCACTAGCGGGAGGACAGATACGCAGTATTTT. This sequence encodes CASSFTSGRTDTQYF.

The rearrangement links TRBV27 to TRBJ2-7, with D perhaps TRBD2 (6 bases). This CDR3 has 16 amino acids. V lost 4 bases and J lost 5, with 21 bases in between. CDR1 and CDR2 from the germline V gene are MNHEY and SMNVEV (reference sequence). The DNA for the CDR3 is TGTGCCAGCAGTTCCATCACGGGGGTAGCAGCCCACGAGCAGTACTTC. Translated: CASSSITGVAAHEQYF.

The chain links TRBV6-5 to TRBJ1-6; 7 bases match TRBD1. The V gene end was trimmed by 6 bases and the J gene end by 7 bases; junction bases not matched to a gene: 3. Germline loops: CDR1 MNHEY, CDR2 SVGAGI. The CDR3 loop spans 13 amino acids. The CDR3 sequence is CASREGANSPLHF. Here the CDR3 DNA reads TGTGCCAGCAGAGAGGGGGCCAATTCACCCCTCCACTTT.

The chain has TRBV29-1 and TRBJ1-2, with 8 positions matching TRBD1. CDR3 length: 15 amino acids. The germline CDR1 and CDR2 sequences are SQVTM and ANQGSEA. V lost 6 bases to trimming and J lost 2 bases; unmatched junction nucleotides: 11. CDR3 nucleotide sequence: TGCAGCGTGAACGCAGGGGGCGCTTCCAACTATGGCTACACCTTC. Translating it yields CSVNAGGASNYGYTF.

The genes are TRBV19 and TRBJ2-1, with D perhaps TRBD2 (7 bases). Looked up from germline, CDR1 is LNHDA and CDR2 is SQIVND (reference sequence). The V and J ends lost 6 bases and 5 bases respectively, with 11 bases between them. There are 13 residues in the CDR3. CDR3 region: CASRRGGDNEQFF. In DNA form, the CDR3 reads TGTGCCAGTAGAAGGGGGGGTGACAATGAGCAGTTCTTC.

The chain is built from TRBV27 and TRBJ2-7; a possible D gene is TRBD1 (6 bases). CDR3 length equals 16 residues. Germline CDR1 is MNHEY and CDR2 is SMNVEV (reference sequence). Trimming cost V 4 bases and J 0 bases, with 16 bases left between them. The CDR3 region is CASSSIGTRTSYEQYF. CDR3 DNA sequence: TGTGCCAGCAGTTCAATAGGGACACGCACCTCCTACGAGCAGTACTTC.